The rows below give T cell receptor beta chains drawn from one sample of a study of neoadjuvant anti-PD-1 for oral cavity cancer. Generated by immunoSEQ multiplex PCR, the TCRdb table keeps only in-frame clones and is missing some. In the table there are around 15,000 clones, roughly 66% of which are singletons. Sequenced here: PBMCs, sampled before nivolumab (anti-PD-1) treatment. All receptors derive from a person aged 40 to 85 with oral cavity squamous cell carcinoma. Each CDR3 is given with its conserved first and last residue. D genes are given only for firm matches. The listing skips clone size in some rows; elsewhere it reads once, few, many or a size class.

d_call	v_call	j_call	clone_size	cdr3_aa	cdr3_nt
-	TRBV28	TRBJ1-2	once	CASSSLGVYGYTF	TGTGCCAGCAGTTCCCTTGGGGTTTACGGCTACACCTTC
TRBD1	TRBV7-6	TRBJ1-1	few	CASSRQGTNTEAFF	TGTGCCAGCAGCCGACAGGGGACGAACACTGAAGCTTTCTTT
TRBD1	TRBV18	TRBJ1-5	-	CASSPPGQGRHQPQHF	TGTGCCAGCTCACCACCGGGACAGGGACGGCATCAGCCCCAGCATTTT
-	TRBV7-2	TRBJ1-3	-	CASSSTVSGNTIYF	TGTGCCAGCAGCTCGACAGTCTCTGGAAACACCATATATTTT
-	TRBV10-3	TRBJ1-2	-	CAISDSSGYTF	TGTGCCATCAGTGACAGTTCGGGCTACACCTTC
-	TRBV2	TRBJ1-3	-	CASSREGSSGNTIYF	TGTGCCAGCAGTAGAGAGGGGAGCTCTGGAAACACCATATATTTT
-	TRBV25-1	TRBJ2-7	-	CAVGTSLSYEQYF	TGTGCCGTAGGGACTTCTCTCTCCTACGAGCAGTACTTC
-	TRBV7-8	TRBJ1-1	-	CASSFSLNTEAFF	TGTGCCAGCAGCTTCAGCCTGAACACTGAAGCTTTCTTT
TRBD1	TRBV9	TRBJ1-1	-	CASSAGQGRPEAFF	TGTGCCAGCAGCGCAGGACAGGGGCGGCCTGAAGCTTTCTTT
TRBD2	TRBV28	TRBJ2-5	few	CASREGLAGNQETQYF	TGTGCCAGCAGGGAGGGACTAGCGGGAAACCAAGAGACCCAGTACTTC
-	TRBV25-1	TRBJ2-5	-	CASSGGLQETQYF	TGTGCCAGCAGTGGGGGACTTCAAGAGACCCAGTACTTC
-	TRBV6-6	TRBJ1-5	few	CASLYGNNQPQHF	TGTGCCAGCCTATACGGTAACAATCAGCCCCAGCATTTT
TRBD2	TRBV2	TRBJ2-1	-	CASCRDYSNSEQFF	TGTGCCAGCTGTCGGGACTACTCCAACAGTGAGCAGTTCTTC
-	TRBV30	TRBJ1-2	-	CAWSWGNYGYTF	TGTGCCTGGAGCTGGGGGAACTATGGCTACACCTTC
-	TRBV6-1	TRBJ2-4	-	CPPGPDGLAKNIQYF	TGTCCTCCCGGACCTGACGGACTAGCCAAAAACATTCAGTACTTC
TRBD2	TRBV29-1	TRBJ2-1	-	CSARYGTSALSSYNEQFF	TGCAGCGCCCGCTACGGGACTAGCGCTCTGAGCTCCTACAATGAGCAGTTCTTC
TRBD1	TRBV15	TRBJ1-4	-	CATSGLTGEAEEKLFF	TGTGCCACCAGCGGTCTGACAGGGGAGGCGGAAGAAAAACTGTTTTTT
TRBD2	TRBV19	TRBJ2-2	-	CASSMVYGGTGELFF	TGTGCCAGTAGTATGGTCTACGGGGGGACCGGGGAGCTGTTTTTT
TRBD1	TRBV28	TRBJ2-7	-	CASRSLDRGAYEQYF	TGTGCCAGCAGATCCTTGGACAGGGGTGCCTACGAGCAGTACTTC
-	TRBV11-3	TRBJ2-2	-	CASSLRGNTGELFF	TGTGCCAGCAGCCTCCGGGGGAACACCGGGGAGCTGTTTTTT
-	TRBV2	TRBJ2-3	-	CASKVMGGGSTDTQYF	TGTGCCAGCAAAGTGATGGGGGGAGGCTCCACAGATACGCAGTATTTT
-	TRBV5-4	TRBJ2-7	few	CASSGDITSYEQYF	TGTGCCAGCAGCGGGGACATTACGTCTTACGAGCAGTACTTC
TRBD2	TRBV27	TRBJ2-5	few	CASSLRYGLAGLQETQYF	TGTGCCAGCAGTTTACGCTACGGACTAGCGGGTCTGCAAGAGACCCAGTACTTC
-	TRBV6-6	TRBJ1-6	once	CASRPGHWALHF	TGTGCCAGCAGACCGGGCCACTGGGCCCTCCACTTT
-	TRBV10-2	TRBJ2-6	-	CAAEGDTAGANVLTF	TGCGCCGCCGAGGGGGACACAGCTGGGGCCAACGTCCTGACTTTC
TRBD1	TRBV6-1	TRBJ2-7	-	CASSTLGTGTYEQYF	TGTGCCAGCAGTACCTTGGGGACAGGTACCTACGAGCAGTACTTC
-	TRBV6-5	TRBJ1-5	-	CASGYRAGQPQHF	TGTGCCAGCGGGTACAGGGCGGGTCAGCCCCAGCATTTT
TRBD2	TRBV28	TRBJ2-1	-	CASRLGGSSYNEQFF	TGTGCCAGCAGGTTGGGGGGGAGCTCCTACAATGAGCAGTTCTTC
-	TRBV29-1	TRBJ2-1	-	CSVEDPGSREQFF	TGCAGCGTTGAAGATCCCGGCTCTCGTGAGCAGTTCTTC
TRBD1	TRBV25-1	TRBJ2-7	-	CASTDRDRSYEQYF	TGTGCCAGCACCGACAGGGACCGCTCCTACGAGCAGTACTTC
TRBD1	TRBV30	TRBJ1-5	-	CAWSVTGGDGQPQHF	TGTGCCTGGAGCGTGACAGGGGGCGATGGTCAGCCCCAGCATTTT
TRBD1	TRBV30	TRBJ2-2	-	CASSMFRGSNTGELFF	TGTGCCTCGAGTATGTTCAGGGGGTCGAACACCGGGGAGCTGTTTTTT
-	TRBV5-1	TRBJ2-3	-	CASSLGRGPDTDTQYF	TGCGCCAGCAGCTTGGGCAGGGGCCCTGACACAGATACGCAGTATTTT
TRBD1	TRBV19	TRBJ1-2	-	CASTPGQDLGYGYTF	TGTGCCAGTACCCCGGGACAGGACCTAGGCTATGGCTACACCTTC
-	TRBV5-6	TRBJ1-2	-	CASSLSPGSYGYTF	TGTGCCAGCAGCCTCAGTCCGGGCAGCTATGGCTACACCTTC
-	TRBV5-1	TRBJ2-7	-	CASSVGAVDYEQYF	TGCGCCAGCAGCGTGGGAGCCGTCGATTACGAGCAGTACTTC
-	TRBV6-5	TRBJ1-3	few	CASRTRQNSGNTIYF	TGTGCCAGCAGGACCCGACAGAACTCTGGAAACACCATATATTTT
TRBD2	TRBV7-8	TRBJ2-1	-	CASSLGTSGSPYNEQFF	TGTGCCAGCAGCTTAGGGACTAGCGGGAGTCCCTACAATGAGCAGTTCTTC
-	TRBV15	TRBJ1-2	-	CATSRGPEADAGYTF	TGTGCCACCAGCAGAGGGCCTGAGGCTGACGCTGGCTACACCTTC
-	TRBV5-1	TRBJ2-7	-	CASSLNGYEQYF	TGCGCCAGCAGCTTGAATGGGTACGAGCAGTACTTC
-	TRBV6-5	TRBJ2-1	few	CASNWGDEQFF	TGTGCCAGCAACTGGGGAGATGAGCAGTTCTTC
-	TRBV27	TRBJ1-1	few	CASSVTGSGNTEAFF	TGTGCCAGCAGTGTGACGGGATCAGGGAACACTGAAGCTTTCTTT
TRBD2	TRBV30	TRBJ2-1	-	CAWSRGTSDYNEQFF	TGTGCCTGGAGCCGGGGGACTAGCGACTACAATGAGCAGTTCTTC
TRBD2	TRBV6-6	TRBJ2-1	-	CASSYSTSGSWNEQFF	TGTGCCAGCAGTTACAGCACTAGCGGGAGTTGGAATGAGCAGTTCTTC
-	TRBV12-5	TRBJ2-5	few	CASGLVSWERETQYF	TGTGCTAGTGGTTTGGTTAGTTGGGAGCGGGAGACCCAGTACTTC
-	TRBV19	TRBJ1-2	few	CASSLSPFGGFYGYTF	TGTGCCAGTAGCCTCTCCCCCTTCGGTGGGTTCTATGGCTACACCTTC
TRBD2	TRBV6-1	TRBJ2-7	-	CASSELTSGEQYF	TGTGCCAGCAGTGAACTCACTAGCGGCGAGCAGTACTTC
-	TRBV27	TRBJ1-1	once	CASIELGGVNTEAFF	TGTGCCAGCATTGAACTAGGGGGGGTGAACACTGAAGCTTTCTTT
TRBD1	TRBV29-1	TRBJ2-7	-	CSATGGHSEQYF	TGCAGCGCGACAGGGGGTCATTCCGAGCAGTACTTC
-	TRBV19	TRBJ1-5	-	CASSGRINQPQHF	TGTGCCAGTAGCGGACGGATCAATCAGCCCCAGCATTTT
TRBD1	TRBV15	TRBJ1-2	few	CATSTRTGADGYTF	TGTGCCACCAGCACCCGGACAGGGGCGGATGGCTACACCTTC
-	TRBV5-1	TRBJ2-3	once	CASRMPGLGSDTQYF	TGCGCCAGCAGGATGCCGGGGTTGGGGTCAGATACGCAGTATTTT
TRBD1	TRBV27	TRBJ2-2	-	CASKRDRVLDNTGELFF	TGTGCCAGCAAGAGGGACAGGGTCCTTGACAACACCGGGGAGCTGTTTTTT
-	TRBV7-8	TRBJ2-4	-	CASSFGGGNIQYF	TGTGCCAGCAGCTTTGGAGGAGGAAACATTCAGTACTTC
-	TRBV10-2	TRBJ2-3	-	CASMAPRGTDTQYF	TGCGCCAGCATGGCCCCCCGGGGTACAGATACGCAGTATTTT